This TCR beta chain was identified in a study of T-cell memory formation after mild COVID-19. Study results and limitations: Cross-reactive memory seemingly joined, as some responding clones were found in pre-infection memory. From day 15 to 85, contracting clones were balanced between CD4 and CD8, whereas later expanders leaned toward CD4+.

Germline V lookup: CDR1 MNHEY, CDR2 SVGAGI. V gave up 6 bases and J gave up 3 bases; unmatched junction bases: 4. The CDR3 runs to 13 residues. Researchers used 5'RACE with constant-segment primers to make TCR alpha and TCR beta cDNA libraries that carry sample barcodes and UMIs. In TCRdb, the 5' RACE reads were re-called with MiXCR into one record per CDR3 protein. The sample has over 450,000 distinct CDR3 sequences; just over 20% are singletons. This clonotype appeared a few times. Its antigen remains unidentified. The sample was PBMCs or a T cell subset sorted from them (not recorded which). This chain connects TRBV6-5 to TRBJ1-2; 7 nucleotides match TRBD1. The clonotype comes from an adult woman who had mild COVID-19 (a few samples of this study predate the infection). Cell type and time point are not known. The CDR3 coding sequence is TGTGCCAGCAGGCAGGGGGGGGACTATGGCTACACCTTC. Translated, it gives CASRQGGDYGYTF.